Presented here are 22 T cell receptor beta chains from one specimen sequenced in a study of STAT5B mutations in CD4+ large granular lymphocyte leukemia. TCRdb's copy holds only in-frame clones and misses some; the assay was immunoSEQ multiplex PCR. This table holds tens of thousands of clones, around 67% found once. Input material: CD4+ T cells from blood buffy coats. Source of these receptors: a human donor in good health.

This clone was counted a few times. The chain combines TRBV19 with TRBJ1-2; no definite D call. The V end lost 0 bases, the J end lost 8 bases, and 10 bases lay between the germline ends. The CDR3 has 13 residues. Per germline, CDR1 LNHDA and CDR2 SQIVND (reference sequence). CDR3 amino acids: CASSIEREGGYTF. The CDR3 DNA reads TGTGCCAGTAGTATAGAAAGGGAAGGCGGCTACACCTTC.

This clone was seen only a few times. In DNA form, the CDR3 reads TGTGCCAGCAGCTTCCCGCCCGGGACCTACGAGCAGTACTTC. This translates into CASSFPPGTYEQYF. This rearrangement joins TRBV7-9 to TRBJ2-7; tentatively, D is TRBD2 (5 bases). Germline loops: CDR1 SEHNR, CDR2 FQNEAQ (reference sequence). The CDR3 totals 14 residues. The germline V and J ends were trimmed by 3 bases and 2 bases, with 11 bases remaining between them.

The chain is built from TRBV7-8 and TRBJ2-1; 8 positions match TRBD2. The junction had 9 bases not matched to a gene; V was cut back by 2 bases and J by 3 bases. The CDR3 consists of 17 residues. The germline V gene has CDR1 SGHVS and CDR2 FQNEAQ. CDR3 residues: CASSLKGAGEFYNEQFF. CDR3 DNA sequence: TGTGCCAGCAGCTTAAAGGGAGCGGGGGAATTCTACAATGAGCAGTTCTTC.

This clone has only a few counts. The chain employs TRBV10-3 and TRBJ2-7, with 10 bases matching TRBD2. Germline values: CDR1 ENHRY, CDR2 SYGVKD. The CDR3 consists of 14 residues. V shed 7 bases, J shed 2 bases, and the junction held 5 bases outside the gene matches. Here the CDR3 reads CAITERGGAYEQYF. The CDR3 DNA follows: TGTGCCATCACCGAGCGGGGGGGCGCCTACGAGCAGTACTTC.

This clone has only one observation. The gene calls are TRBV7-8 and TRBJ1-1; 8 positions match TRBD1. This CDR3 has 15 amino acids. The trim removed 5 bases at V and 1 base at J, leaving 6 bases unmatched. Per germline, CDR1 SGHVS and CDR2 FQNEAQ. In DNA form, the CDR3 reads TGTGCCAGCAGCCTGGACAGGGCTGGGAACACTGAAGCTTTCTTT. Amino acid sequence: CASSLDRAGNTEAFF. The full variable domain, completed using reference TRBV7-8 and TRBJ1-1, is GAGVSQSPRYKVAKRGQDVALRCDPISGHVSLFWYQQALGQGPEFLTYFQNEAQLDKSGLPSDRFFAERPEGSVSTLKIQRTQQEDSAVYLCASSLDRAGNTEAFFGQGTRLTVV.

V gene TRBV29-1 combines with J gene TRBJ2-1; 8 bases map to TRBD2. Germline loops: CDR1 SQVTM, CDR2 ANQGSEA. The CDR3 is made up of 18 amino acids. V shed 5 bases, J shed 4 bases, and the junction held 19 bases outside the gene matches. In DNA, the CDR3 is TGCAGCGTTTGTGGTGAAACGGGGGGGCCACAAATATACAATGAGCAGTTCTTC. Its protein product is CSVCGETGGPQIYNEQFF.

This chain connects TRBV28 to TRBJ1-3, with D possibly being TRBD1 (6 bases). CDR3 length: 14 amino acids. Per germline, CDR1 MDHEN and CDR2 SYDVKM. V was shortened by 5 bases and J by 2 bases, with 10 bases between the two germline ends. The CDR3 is CASSTTGPGNTIYF. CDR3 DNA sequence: TGTGCCAGCAGTACGACAGGACCTGGAAACACCATATATTTT. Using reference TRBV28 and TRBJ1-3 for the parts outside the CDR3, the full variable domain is DVKVTQSSRYLVKRTGEKVFLECVQDMDHENMFWYRQDPGLGLRLIYFSYDVKMKEKGDIPEGYSVSREKKERFSLILESASTNQTSMYLCASSTTGPGNTIYFGEGSWLTVV.

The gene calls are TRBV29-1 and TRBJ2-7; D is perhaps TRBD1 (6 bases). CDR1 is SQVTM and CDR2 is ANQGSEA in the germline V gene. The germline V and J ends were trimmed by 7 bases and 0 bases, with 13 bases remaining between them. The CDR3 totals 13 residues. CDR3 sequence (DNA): TGCAGCGGAAGTCAGGGGAGCTCCTACGAGCAGTACTTC. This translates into CSGSQGSSYEQYF.

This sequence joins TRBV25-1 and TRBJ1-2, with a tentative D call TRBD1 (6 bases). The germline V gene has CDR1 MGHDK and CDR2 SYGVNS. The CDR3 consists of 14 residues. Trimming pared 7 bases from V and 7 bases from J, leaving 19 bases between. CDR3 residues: CASTPAGAVAGYTF. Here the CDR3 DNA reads TGTGCCAGCACCCCCGCAGGGGCGGTTGCTGGCTACACCTTC.

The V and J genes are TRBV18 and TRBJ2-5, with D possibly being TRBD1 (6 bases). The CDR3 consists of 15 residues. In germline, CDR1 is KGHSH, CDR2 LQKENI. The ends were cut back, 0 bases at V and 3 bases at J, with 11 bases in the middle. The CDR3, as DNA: TGTGCCAGCTCACCACCGGGACAACCCAAAGAGACCCAGTACTTC. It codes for CASSPPGQPKETQYF. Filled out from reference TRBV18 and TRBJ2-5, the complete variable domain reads NAGVMQNPRHLVRRRGQEARLRCSPMKGHSHVYWYRQLPEEGLKFMVYLQKENIIDESGMPKERFSAEFPKEGPSILRIQQVVRGDSAAYFCASSPPGQPKETQYFGPGTRLLVL.

CDR3 DNA sequence: TGTGCCAGCAGTTTACTGCGAGGAAGCTCTGGGGCCAACGTCCTGACTTTC. This sequence encodes CASSLLRGSSGANVLTF. This chain joins TRBV27 and TRBJ2-6; D not certain. The germline gives CDR1 MNHEY, CDR2 SMNVEV (reference sequence). The CDR3 contains 17 residues. V was shortened by 2 bases and J by 0 bases, with 11 bases between the two germline ends. The complete variable domain, with remaining parts taken from reference TRBV27 and TRBJ2-6, reads EAQVTQNPRYLITVTGKKLTVTCSQNMNHEYMSWYRQDPGLGLRQIYYSMNVEVTDKGDVPEGYKVSRKEKRNFPLILESPSPNQTSLYFCASSLLRGSSGANVLTFGAGSRLTVL.

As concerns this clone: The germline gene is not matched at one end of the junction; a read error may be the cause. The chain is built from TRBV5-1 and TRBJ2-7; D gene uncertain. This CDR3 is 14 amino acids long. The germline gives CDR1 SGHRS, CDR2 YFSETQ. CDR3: CASSLASASFEQYF. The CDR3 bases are TGCGCCAGCAGCTTGGCCAGTGCTTCCTTCGAGCAGTACTTC.

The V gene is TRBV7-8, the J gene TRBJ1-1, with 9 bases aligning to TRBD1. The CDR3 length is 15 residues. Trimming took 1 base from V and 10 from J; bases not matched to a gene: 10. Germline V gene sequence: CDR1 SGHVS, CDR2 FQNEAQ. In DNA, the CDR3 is TGTGCCAGCAGCTTAGATGTGTCACAGGGGGCAGGAGCTTTCTTT. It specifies CASSLDVSQGAGAFF.

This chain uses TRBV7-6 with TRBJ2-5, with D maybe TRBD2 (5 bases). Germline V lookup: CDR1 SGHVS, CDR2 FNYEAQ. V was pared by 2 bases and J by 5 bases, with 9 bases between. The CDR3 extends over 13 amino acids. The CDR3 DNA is TGTGCCAGCAGCTTAAGCGGCCAGGAGACCCAGTACTTC. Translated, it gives CASSLSGQETQYF.

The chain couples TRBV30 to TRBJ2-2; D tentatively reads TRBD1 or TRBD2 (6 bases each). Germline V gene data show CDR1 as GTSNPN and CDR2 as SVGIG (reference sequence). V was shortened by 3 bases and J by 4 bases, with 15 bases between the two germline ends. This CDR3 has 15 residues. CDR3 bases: TGTGCCTGGAGCCACCCGGGGGCGGGCACCGGGGAGCTGTTTTTT. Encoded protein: CAWSHPGAGTGELFF.

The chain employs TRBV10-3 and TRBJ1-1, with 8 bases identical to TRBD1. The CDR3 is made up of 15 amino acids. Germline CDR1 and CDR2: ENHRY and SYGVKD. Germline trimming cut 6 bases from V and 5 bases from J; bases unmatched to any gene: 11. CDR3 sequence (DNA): TGTGCCATCAGGGGGATACAGGGGGGTGGGACTGAAGCTTTCTTT. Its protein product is CAIRGIQGGGTEAFF.

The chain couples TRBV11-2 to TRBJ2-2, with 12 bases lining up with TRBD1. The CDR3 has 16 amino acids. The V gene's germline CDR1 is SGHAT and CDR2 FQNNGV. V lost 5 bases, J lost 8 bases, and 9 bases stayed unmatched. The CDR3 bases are TGTGCCAGCAGCCGACCGGGACAGGGGGCGCAGGGGGAGCTGTTTTTT. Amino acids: CASSRPGQGAQGELFF.

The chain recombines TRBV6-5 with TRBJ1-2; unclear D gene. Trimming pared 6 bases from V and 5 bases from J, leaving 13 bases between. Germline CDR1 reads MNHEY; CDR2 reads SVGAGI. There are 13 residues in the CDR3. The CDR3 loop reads CASSLGPRYGYTF. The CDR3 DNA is TGTGCCAGCAGCCTCGGGCCACGTTATGGCTACACCTTC.

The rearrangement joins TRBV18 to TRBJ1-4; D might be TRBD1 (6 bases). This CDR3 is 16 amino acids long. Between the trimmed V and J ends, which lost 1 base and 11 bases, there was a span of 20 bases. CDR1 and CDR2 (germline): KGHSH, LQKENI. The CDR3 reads CASSPRFTTGQWKLFF. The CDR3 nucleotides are TGTGCCAGCTCACCACGATTTACCACCGGACAGTGGAAACTGTTTTTT.

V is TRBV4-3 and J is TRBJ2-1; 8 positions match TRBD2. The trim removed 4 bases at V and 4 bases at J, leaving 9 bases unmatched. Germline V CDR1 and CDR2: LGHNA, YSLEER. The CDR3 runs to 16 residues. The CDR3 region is CASSLQLAVAYNEQFF. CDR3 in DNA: TGCGCCAGCAGCCTACAACTAGCGGTGGCTTACAATGAGCAGTTCTTC.

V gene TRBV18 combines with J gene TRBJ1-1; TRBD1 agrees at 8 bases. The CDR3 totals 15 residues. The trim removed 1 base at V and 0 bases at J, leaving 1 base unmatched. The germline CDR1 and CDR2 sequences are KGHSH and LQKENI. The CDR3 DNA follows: TGTGCCAGCTCACCACAGACAGGGGTGAACACTGAAGCTTTCTTT. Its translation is CASSPQTGVNTEAFF.

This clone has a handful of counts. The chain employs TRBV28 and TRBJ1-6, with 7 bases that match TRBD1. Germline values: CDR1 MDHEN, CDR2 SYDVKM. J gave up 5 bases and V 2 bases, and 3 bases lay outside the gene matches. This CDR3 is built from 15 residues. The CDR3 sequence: CASSLPQGDNSPLHF. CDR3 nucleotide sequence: TGTGCCAGCAGTTTACCGCAGGGGGATAATTCACCCCTCCACTTT. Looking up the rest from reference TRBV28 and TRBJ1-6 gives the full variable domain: DVKVTQSSRYLVKRTGEKVFLECVQDMDHENMFWYRQDPGLGLRLIYFSYDVKMKEKGDIPEGYSVSREKKERFSLILESASTNQTSMYLCASSLPQGDNSPLHFGNGTRLTVT.